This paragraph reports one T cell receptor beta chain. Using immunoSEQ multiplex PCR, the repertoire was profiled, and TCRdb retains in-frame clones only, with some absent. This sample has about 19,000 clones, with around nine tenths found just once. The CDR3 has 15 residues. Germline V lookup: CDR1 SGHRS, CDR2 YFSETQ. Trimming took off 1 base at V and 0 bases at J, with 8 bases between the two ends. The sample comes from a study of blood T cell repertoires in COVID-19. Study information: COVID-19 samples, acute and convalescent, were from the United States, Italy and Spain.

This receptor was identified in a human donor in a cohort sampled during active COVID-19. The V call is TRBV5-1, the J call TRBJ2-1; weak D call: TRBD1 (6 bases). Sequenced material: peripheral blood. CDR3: CASSLTGSSYNEQFF. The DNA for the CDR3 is TGCGCCAGCAGCTTGACAGGGAGCTCCTACAATGAGCAGTTCTTC.